This T cell receptor (beta chain) was found in a study of blood T cell repertoires in COVID-19. Sequenced by immunoSEQ multiplex PCR; TCRdb stores in-frame clones only, minus some. The sample yields approximately 250,000 clones, 65% to 90% seen once. The receptor comes from a man aged 45 to 65 with COVID-19, enrolled during active disease. Sequences were obtained from peripheral blood.

The CDR3 loop is CASSPNQIGNQPQHF. CDR3 in DNA: TGTGCCAGCAGCCCAAATCAGATTGGCAATCAGCCCCAGCATTTT. V and J are TRBV28 and TRBJ1-5; unclear D gene. Germline CDR1 reads MDHEN; CDR2 reads SYDVKM. The CDR3 covers 15 residues. V shed 6 bases and J shed 2 bases, with 14 bases lying between them. The full variable domain, with the rest looked up from reference TRBV28 and TRBJ1-5, is DVKVTQSSRYLVKRTGEKVFLECVQDMDHENMFWYRQDPGLGLRLIYFSYDVKMKEKGDIPEGYSVSREKKERFSLILESASTNQTSMYLCASSPNQIGNQPQHFGDGTRLSIL.